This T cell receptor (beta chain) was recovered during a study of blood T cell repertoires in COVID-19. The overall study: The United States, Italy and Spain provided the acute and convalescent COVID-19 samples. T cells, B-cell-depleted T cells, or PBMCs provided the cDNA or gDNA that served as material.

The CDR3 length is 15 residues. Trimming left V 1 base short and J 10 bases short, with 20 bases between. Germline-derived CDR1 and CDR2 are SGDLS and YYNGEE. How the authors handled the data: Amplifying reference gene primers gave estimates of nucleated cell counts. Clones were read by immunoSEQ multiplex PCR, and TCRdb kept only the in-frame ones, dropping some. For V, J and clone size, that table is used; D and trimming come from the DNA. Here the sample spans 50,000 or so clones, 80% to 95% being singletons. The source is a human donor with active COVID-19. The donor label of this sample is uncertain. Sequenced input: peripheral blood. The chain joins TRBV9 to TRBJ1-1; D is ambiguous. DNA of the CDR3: TGTGCCAGCAGCGTATCAGAGCTTCTTGGGAGAGGAGCTTTCTTT. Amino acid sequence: CASSVSELLGRGAFF.